This TCR beta chain was found in a study of blood T cell repertoires in COVID-19. The CDR3 extends over 15 amino acids. From germline, CDR1 is GTSNPN and CDR2 SVGIG (reference sequence). V lost 3 bases, J lost 1 base, and 5 bases stayed unmatched. This table comes from immunoSEQ multiplex PCR, and its TCRdb copy is limited to in-frame clones, with some not included. The sample has approximately 320,000 clones; 65% to 90% are singletons. The rearrangement joins TRBV30 to TRBJ1-3, with 8 bases that match TRBD1. Sequencing used peripheral blood. The receptor was derived from a human donor in a cohort sampled during active COVID-19. This CDR3 reads CAWRHRGKSGNTIYF. The CDR3 nucleotides read TGTGCCTGGAGACACAGGGGGAAGTCTGGAAACACCATATATTTT.